This T cell receptor beta chain was profiled in a study of T cell changes during pregnancy in multiple sclerosis. Profiled with immunoSEQ multiplex PCR; TCRdb holds only in-frame clones, not every one. The table records about 66,000 clones, 90% of them present only once. The germline gives CDR1 SNHLY, CDR2 FYNNEI. The CDR3 spans 13 residues. V lost 8 bases to trimming and J lost 2 bases, with 12 bases between them. The specimen comprised peripheral blood, sampled in the third trimester of pregnancy. This sequence originates from a female donor with multiple sclerosis, enrolled in a pregnancy study. This sequence joins TRBV2 and TRBJ2-5; D is unclear. The DNA for the CDR3 is TGTGCCAGCTTTGATTGGCAGCAAGAGACCCAGTACTTC. It specifies CASFDWQQETQYF.